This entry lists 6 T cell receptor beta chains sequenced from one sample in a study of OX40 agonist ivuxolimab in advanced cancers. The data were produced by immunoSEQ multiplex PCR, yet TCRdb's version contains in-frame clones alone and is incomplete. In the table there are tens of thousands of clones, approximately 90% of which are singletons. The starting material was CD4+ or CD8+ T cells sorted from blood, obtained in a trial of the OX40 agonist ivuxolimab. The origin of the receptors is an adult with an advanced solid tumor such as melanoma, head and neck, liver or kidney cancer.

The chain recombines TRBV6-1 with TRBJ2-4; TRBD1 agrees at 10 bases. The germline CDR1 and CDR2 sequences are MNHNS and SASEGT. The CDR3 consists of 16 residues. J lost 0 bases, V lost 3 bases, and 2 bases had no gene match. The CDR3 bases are TGTGCCAGCAGTGACGGACAGGGGGTAGCCAAAAACATTCAGTACTTC. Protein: CASSDGQGVAKNIQYF.

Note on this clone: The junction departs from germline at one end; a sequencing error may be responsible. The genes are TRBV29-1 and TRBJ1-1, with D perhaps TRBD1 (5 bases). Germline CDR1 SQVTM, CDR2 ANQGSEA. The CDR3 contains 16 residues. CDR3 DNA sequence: TGCAGCGTCGAAGTGGGGCAGGGCGCACTGAACACTGAAGCTTTCTTT. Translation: CSVEVGQGALNTEAFF. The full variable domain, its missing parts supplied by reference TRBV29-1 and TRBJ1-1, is SAVISQKPSRDICQRGTSLTIQCQVDSQVTMMFWYRQQPGQSLTLIATANQGSEATYESGFVIDKFPISRPNLTFSTLTVSNMSPEDSSIYLCSVEVGQGALNTEAFFGQGTRLTVV.

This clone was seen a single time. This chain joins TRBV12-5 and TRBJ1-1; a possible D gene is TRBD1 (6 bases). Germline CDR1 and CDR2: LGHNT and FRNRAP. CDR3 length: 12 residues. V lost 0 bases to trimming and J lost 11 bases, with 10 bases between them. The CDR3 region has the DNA TGTGCTAGTGGTTTGGTAGAAGGGGGGGCTTTCTTT. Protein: CASGLVEGGAFF.

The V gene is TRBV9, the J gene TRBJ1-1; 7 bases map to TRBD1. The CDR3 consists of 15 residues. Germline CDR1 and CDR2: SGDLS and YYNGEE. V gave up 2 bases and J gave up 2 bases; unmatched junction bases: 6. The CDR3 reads CASSVVGDSNTEAFF. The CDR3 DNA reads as TGTGCCAGCAGCGTGGTTGGGGACAGTAACACTGAAGCTTTCTTT.

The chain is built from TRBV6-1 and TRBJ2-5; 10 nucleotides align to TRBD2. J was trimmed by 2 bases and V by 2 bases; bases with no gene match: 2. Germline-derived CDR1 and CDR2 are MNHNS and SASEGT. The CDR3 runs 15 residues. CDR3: CASSEQLAGQETQYF. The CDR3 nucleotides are TGTGCCAGCAGTGAACAACTAGCGGGGCAAGAGACCCAGTACTTC.

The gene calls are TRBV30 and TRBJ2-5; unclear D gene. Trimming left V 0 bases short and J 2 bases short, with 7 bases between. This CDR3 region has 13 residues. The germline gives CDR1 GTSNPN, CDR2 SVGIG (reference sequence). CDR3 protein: CAWSVIWQETQYF. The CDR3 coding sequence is TGTGCCTGGAGTGTAATTTGGCAAGAGACCCAGTACTTC. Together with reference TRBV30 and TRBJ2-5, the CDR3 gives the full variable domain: SQTIHQWPATLVQPVGSPLSLECTVEGTSNPNLYWYRQAAGRGLQLLFYSVGIGQISSEVPQNLSASRPQDRQFILSSKKLLLSDSGFYLCAWSVIWQETQYFGPGTRLLVL.